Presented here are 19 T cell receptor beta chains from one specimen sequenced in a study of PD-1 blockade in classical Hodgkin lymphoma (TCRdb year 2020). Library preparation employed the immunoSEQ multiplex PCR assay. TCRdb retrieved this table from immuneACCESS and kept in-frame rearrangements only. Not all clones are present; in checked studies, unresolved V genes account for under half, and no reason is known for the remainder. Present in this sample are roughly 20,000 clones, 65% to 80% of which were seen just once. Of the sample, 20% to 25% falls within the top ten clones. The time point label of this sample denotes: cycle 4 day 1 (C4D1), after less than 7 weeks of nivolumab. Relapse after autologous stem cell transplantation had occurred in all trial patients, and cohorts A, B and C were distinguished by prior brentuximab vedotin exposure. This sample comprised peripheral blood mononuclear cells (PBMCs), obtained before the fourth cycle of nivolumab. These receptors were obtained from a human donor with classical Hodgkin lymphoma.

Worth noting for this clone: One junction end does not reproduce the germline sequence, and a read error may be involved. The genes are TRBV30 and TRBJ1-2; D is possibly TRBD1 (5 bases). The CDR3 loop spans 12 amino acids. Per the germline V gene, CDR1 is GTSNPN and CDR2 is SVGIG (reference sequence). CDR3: CAWSVGGPHLIF. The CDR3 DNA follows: TGTGCCTGGAGTGTGGGGGGACCGCACCTAATCTTC.

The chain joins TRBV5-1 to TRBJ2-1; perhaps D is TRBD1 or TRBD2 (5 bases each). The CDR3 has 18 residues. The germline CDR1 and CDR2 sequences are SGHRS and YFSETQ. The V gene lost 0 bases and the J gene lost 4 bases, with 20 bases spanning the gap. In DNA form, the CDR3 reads TGCGCCAGCAGCTTGGGAAGTCTGGGGCCGGGGCCTTACAATGAGCAGTTCTTC. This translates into CASSLGSLGPGPYNEQFF.

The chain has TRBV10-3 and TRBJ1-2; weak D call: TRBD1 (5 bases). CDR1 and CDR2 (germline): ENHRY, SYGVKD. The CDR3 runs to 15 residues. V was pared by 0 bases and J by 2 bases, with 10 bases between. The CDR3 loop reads CAISESDSYNYGYTF. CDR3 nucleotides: TGTGCCATCAGTGAGTCTGACAGTTACAACTATGGCTACACCTTC.

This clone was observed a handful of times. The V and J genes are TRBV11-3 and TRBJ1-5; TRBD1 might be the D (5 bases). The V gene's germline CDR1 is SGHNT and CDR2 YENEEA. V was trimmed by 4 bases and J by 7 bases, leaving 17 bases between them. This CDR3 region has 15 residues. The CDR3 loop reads CASSCPGQGRQPQHF. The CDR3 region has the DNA TGTGCCAGCAGCTGTCCGGGGCAGGGTCGACAGCCCCAGCATTTT. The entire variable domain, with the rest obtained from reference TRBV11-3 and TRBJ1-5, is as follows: EAGVVQSPRYKIIEKKQPVAFWCNPISGHNTLYWYLQNLGQGPELLIRYENEEAVDDSQLPKDRFSAERLKGVDSTLKIQPAELGDSAVYLCASSCPGQGRQPQHFGDGTRLSIL.

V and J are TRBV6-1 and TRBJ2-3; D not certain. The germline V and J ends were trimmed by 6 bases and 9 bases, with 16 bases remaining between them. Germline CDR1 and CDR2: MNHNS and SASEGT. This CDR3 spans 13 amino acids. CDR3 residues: CASRLLGRRTQYF. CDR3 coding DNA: TGTGCCAGCAGGCTTCTCGGACGTAGAACGCAGTATTTT.

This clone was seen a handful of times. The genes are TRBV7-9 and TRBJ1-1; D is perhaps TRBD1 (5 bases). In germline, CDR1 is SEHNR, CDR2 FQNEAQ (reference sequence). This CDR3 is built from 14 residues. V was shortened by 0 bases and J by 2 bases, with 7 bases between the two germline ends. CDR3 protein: CASSLAGENTEAFF. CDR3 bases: TGTGCCAGCAGCTTAGCGGGGGAAAACACTGAAGCTTTCTTT.

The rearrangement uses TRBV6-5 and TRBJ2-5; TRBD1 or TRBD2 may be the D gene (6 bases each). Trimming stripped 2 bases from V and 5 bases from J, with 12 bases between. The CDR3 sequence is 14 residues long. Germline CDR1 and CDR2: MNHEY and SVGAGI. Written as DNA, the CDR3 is TGTGCCAGCAGTTACAATGGGGGGCCTGAGACCCAGTACTTC. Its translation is CASSYNGGPETQYF.

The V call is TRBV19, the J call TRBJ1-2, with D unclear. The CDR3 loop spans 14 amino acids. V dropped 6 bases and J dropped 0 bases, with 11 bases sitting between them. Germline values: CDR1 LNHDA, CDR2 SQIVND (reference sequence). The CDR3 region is CASSRTESNYGYTF. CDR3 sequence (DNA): TGTGCCAGTAGCCGCACCGAATCTAACTATGGCTACACCTTC.

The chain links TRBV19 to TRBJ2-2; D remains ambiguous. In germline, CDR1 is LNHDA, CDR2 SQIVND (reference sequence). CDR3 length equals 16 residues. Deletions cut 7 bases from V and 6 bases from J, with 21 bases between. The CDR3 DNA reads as TGTGCCAGTACCGACTCGTGGGTTTTTGTTCCCGGGGAGCTGTTTTTT. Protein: CASTDSWVFVPGELFF.

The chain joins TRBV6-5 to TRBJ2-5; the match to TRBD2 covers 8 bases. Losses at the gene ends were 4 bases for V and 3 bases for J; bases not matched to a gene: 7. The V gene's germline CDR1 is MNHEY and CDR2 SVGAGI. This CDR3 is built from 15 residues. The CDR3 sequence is CASSSPGLVKETQYF. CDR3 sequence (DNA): TGTGCCAGCAGTTCCCCGGGACTAGTAAAAGAGACCCAGTACTTC.

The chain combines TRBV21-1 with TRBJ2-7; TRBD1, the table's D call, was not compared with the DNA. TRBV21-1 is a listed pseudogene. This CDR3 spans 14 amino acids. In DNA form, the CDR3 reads TGTGCCAGCAGCATAGAGGGACAGGGTTACGAGCAGTACGTC. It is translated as CASSIEGQGYEQYV.

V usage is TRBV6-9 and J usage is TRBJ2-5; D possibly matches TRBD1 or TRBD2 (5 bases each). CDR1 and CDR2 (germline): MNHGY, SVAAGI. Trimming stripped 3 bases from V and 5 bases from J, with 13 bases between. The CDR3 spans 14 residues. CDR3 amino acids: CASSYSGGPETQYF. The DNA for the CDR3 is TGTGCCAGCAGTTACTCTGGGGGTCCGGAGACCCAGTACTTC.

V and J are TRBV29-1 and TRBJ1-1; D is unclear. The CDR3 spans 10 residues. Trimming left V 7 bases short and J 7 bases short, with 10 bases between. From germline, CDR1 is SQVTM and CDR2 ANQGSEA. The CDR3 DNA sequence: TGCAGCGCTTCGAGCCTTGAAGCTTTCTTT. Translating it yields CSASSLEAFF.

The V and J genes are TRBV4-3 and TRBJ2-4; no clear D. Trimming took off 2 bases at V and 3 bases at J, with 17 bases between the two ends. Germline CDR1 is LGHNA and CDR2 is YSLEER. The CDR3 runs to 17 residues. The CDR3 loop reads CASSQYPGPVSKNIQYF. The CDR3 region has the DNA TGCGCCAGCAGCCAATATCCGGGCCCCGTGAGCAAAAACATTCAGTACTTC.

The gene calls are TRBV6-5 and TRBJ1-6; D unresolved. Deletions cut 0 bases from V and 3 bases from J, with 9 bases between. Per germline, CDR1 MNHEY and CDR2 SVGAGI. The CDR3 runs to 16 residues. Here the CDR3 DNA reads TGTGCCAGCAGTTACTCGAGACTTGTCTATAATTCACCCCTCCACTTT. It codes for CASSYSRLVYNSPLHF.

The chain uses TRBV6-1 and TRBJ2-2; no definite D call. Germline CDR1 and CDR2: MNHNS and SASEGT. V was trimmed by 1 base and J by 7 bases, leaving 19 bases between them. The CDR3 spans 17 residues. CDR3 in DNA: TGTGCCAGCAGTGAAGGTTGGGGTTCTGGCGGCAGCGGGGAGCTGTTTTTT. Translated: CASSEGWGSGGSGELFF.

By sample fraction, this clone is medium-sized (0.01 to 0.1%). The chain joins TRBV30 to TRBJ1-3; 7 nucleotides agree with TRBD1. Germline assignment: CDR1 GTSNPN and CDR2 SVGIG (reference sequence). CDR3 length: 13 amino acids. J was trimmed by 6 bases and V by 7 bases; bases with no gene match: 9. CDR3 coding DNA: TGTGCCTCCTTAACAGGGGATGAAAACACCATATATTTT. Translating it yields CASLTGDENTIYF.

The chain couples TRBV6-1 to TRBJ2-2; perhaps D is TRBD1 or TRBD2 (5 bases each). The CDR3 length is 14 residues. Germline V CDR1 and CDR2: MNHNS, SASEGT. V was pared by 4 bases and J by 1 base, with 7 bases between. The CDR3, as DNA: TGTGCCAGCAGTGGGGGGTTGAACACCGGGGAGCTGTTTTTT. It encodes CASSGGLNTGELFF.

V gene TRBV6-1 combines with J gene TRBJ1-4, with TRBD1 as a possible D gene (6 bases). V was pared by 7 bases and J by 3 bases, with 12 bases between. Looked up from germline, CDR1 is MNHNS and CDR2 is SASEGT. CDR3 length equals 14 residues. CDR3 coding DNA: TGTGCCAGCAAGGGGGGGTTATCTAATGAAAAACTGTTTTTT. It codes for CASKGGLSNEKLFF.